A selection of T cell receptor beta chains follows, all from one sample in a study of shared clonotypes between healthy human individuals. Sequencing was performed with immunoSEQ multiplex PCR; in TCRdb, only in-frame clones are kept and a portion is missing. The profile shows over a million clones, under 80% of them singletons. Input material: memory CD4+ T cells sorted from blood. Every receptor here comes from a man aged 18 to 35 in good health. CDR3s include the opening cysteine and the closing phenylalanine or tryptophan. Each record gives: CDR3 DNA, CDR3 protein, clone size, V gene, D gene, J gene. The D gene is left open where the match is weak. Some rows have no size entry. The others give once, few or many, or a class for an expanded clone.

TGTGCCAGCAGTGAAGTTGGCAGGACCCTCTCTGGGGCCAACGTCCTGACTTTC CASSEVGRTLSGANVLTF few TRBV6-1 . TRBJ2-6
TGTGCCAGCAGGCCTGGGGCCACTGAAGCTTTCTTT CASRPGATEAFF . TRBV6-6 . TRBJ1-1
TGCACCAGCAGCCAAGAGGGACAGGGCCCCAGGGGCTACACCTTC CTSSQEGQGPRGYTF . TRBV1 . TRBJ1-2
TGTGCCAGCAGCAAAGGGGATGGACAGGGAGGCTATGGCTACACCTTC CASSKGDGQGGYGYTF . TRBV21-1 . TRBJ1-2
TGTGCCTGGAGTGTAGTCCTGGCTAGCGGGAGATCTGGAGATACGCAGTATTTT CAWSVVLASGRSGDTQYF . TRBV30 TRBD2 TRBJ2-3
TGTGCCAGCAGCCCTGGACTAGGGGAGACCCAGTACTTC CASSPGLGETQYF . TRBV7-2 TRBD2 TRBJ2-5
TGCGCCAGCAGCGACACATTGCTCGGACTAGCGCGGACCGGGGAGCTGTTTTTT CASSDTLLGLARTGELFF . TRBV5-1 TRBD2 TRBJ2-2
TGTGCCAGCAGCTGGACAGGGCCTAACTATGGCTACACCTTC CASSWTGPNYGYTF . TRBV7-2 TRBD1 TRBJ1-2
TGTGCCATCAGTGAGTCAGGTTTAACCAAAAACATTCAGTACTTC CAISESGLTKNIQYF . TRBV10-3 . TRBJ2-4
TGCGCCAGCAGCCTGACAGGGACAGATACGCAGTATTTT CASSLTGTDTQYF . TRBV4-1 TRBD1 TRBJ2-3
TGTGCCAGCAGGGTGCTGACAGGGCGCGAGCAGTACTTC CASRVLTGREQYF . TRBV6-1 TRBD1 TRBJ2-7
TGTGCCAGCAGCTTACAGGGGGCCAACGAGCAGTACTTC CASSLQGANEQYF few TRBV7-9 TRBD1 TRBJ2-7
TGTGCCAGCAGTGATATGGTGAGGGGGGCCAACGTCCTGACTTTC CASSDMVRGANVLTF . TRBV2 . TRBJ2-6
TGTGCCAGCAGCTTAAGGACAGGGAACACTGAAGCTTTCTTT CASSLRTGNTEAFF . TRBV7-2 TRBD1 TRBJ1-1
TGCGCCAGCAGCTTGGAGCAACAGGGGAATTCACCCCTCCACTTT CASSLEQQGNSPLHF . TRBV5-1 TRBD1 TRBJ1-6
TGCGCCAGCAGCTTGGCCCCCAGGACAGGGGGCAAGGTCGGAGAGACCCAGTACTTC CASSLAPRTGGKVGETQYF . TRBV5-1 TRBD1 TRBJ2-5
TGCGCCAGCAGCTTGGGCGGGGGCGACAACATTCAGTACTTC CASSLGGGDNIQYF . TRBV5-1 . TRBJ2-4
TGTGCCAGCTCATCTCCAGGGGGGCCGTACCAAGAGACCCAGTACTTC CASSSPGGPYQETQYF . TRBV18 . TRBJ2-5
TGTGCCAGCAGCTTGGAAGGGGCCTATGGCTACACCTTC CASSLEGAYGYTF . TRBV5-4 . TRBJ1-2
TGTGCCAGCAGGCTCCGGGACAGCTTACTTCTCTCTGGGGCCAACGTCCTGACTTTC CASRLRDSLLLSGANVLTF . TRBV28 TRBD1 TRBJ2-6
TGTGCCAGCAGCCCTCCCCAGGGGTCGAACACCGGGGAGCTGTTTTTT CASSPPQGSNTGELFF . TRBV11-2 . TRBJ2-2
TGTGCCAGCAGCTTAGCGATACAGGGGGGGTCCACCGGGGAGCTGTTTTTT CASSLAIQGGSTGELFF . TRBV7-2 . TRBJ2-2
TGTGCCAGCACGAGGGCTAACTCCTACAATGAGCAGTTCTTC CASTRANSYNEQFF . TRBV9 . TRBJ2-1
TGTGCCAGCTTCGAAAACACGGACGAGCAGTACTTC CASFENTDEQYF few TRBV28 . TRBJ2-7
TGTGCCAGCTCACCCCTTAGCGGGGGGGCAGGCAATGAGCAGTTCTTC CASSPLSGGAGNEQFF . TRBV18 TRBD2 TRBJ2-1
TGTGCCAGCAGTGACTCCTACGGGTGGGAGACCCAGTACTTC CASSDSYGWETQYF . TRBV6-1 . TRBJ2-5
TGTGCCAGCAGTGAAGGGAACTATGGCTACACCTTC CASSEGNYGYTF few TRBV6-1 . TRBJ1-2
TGTGCCGGGAGGGACAACACCGGGGAGCTGTTTTTT CAGRDNTGELFF . TRBV30 TRBD2 TRBJ2-2
TGTGCCAGCAGCTCCTACTCGACAGGGATCTATGGCTACACCTTC CASSSYSTGIYGYTF . TRBV7-2 TRBD1 TRBJ1-2
TGTGCCAGCAGCTTGCCACCGGGCCAAAGCTCCTACGAGCAGTACTTC CASSLPPGQSSYEQYF . TRBV5-4 . TRBJ2-7
TGTGCCAGCAGTTACTCCTCGTGGGGGGCCGGGAATGAGCAGTTCTTC CASSYSSWGAGNEQFF . TRBV6-6 . TRBJ2-1
TGTGCCATCAGTGAAGGTGGCTCCGGGGAGCTGTTTTTT CAISEGGSGELFF . TRBV10-3 . TRBJ2-2
TGTGCCTCATCTCAGGGGACGGGGGAGACCCAGTACTTC CASSQGTGETQYF . TRBV5-6 . TRBJ2-5